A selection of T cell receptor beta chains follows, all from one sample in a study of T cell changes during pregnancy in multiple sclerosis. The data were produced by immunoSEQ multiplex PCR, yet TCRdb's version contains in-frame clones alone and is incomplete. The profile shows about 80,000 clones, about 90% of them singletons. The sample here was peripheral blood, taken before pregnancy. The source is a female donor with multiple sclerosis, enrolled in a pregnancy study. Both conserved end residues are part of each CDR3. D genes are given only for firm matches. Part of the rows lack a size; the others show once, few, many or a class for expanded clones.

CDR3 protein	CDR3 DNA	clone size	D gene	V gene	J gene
CASSPRPAGASEQFF	TGTGCCAGCAGCCCACGTCCAGCGGGGGCGTCAGAGCAGTTCTTC	-	TRBD2	TRBV11-3	TRBJ2-1
CASSVVGLAGMTSGELFF	TGTGCCAGCAGCGTAGTGGGACTAGCGGGGATGACCAGCGGGGAGCTGTTTTTT	-	TRBD2	TRBV9	TRBJ2-2
CASSLGLAGDNEQFF	TGTGCCAGCAGCTTGGGACTAGCGGGGGATAATGAGCAGTTCTTC	-	TRBD2	TRBV7-2	TRBJ2-1
CASSSYWSEQYF	TGTGCCAGCAGTTCCTACTGGTCCGAGCAGTACTTC	-	-	TRBV7-6	TRBJ2-7
CSVPGQGNGYTF	TGCAGCGTGCCGGGACAAGGGAATGGCTACACCTTC	-	-	TRBV29-1	TRBJ1-2
CATSSEETQYF	TGTGCCACCAGCAGTGAGGAGACCCAGTACTTC	once	-	TRBV15	TRBJ2-5
CASSLFTGYNEQFF	TGCGCCAGCAGCTTGTTTACAGGTTACAATGAGCAGTTCTTC	-	-	TRBV5-1	TRBJ2-1
CASSPAGVGGNTIYF	TGCGCCAGCAGCCCCGCAGGGGTTGGTGGAAACACCATATATTTT	-	-	TRBV4-1	TRBJ1-3
CATSRDRVALGDYGYTF	TGTGCCACCAGCAGAGACCGGGTTGCACTCGGGGACTATGGCTACACCTTC	-	-	TRBV15	TRBJ1-2
CASSIDRLAGVYNEQFF	TGTGCCAGTAGTATAGACCGACTAGCGGGGGTCTACAATGAGCAGTTCTTC	-	TRBD2	TRBV19	TRBJ2-1
CASSYEVGGAQETQYF	TGTGCCAGCAGTTACGAGGTCGGGGGAGCCCAAGAGACCCAGTACTTC	-	-	TRBV6-6	TRBJ2-5
CASSPPFGTGGPRKSSYNEQFF	TGTGCCAGCTCACCACCCTTCGGGACAGGAGGACCACGTAAGAGCTCCTACAATGAGCAGTTCTTC	-	TRBD1	TRBV18	TRBJ2-1
CASSIRTGRASEQFF	TGTGCCAGTAGCATAAGGACAGGGAGGGCGAGTGAGCAGTTCTTC	-	-	TRBV19	TRBJ2-1
CASSTTDVRTAPLHF	TGTGCCAGCAGCACCACAGACGTGAGAACGGCACCCCTCCACTTT	-	-	TRBV9	TRBJ1-6
CASSPHIRTGGNEQYF	TGTGCCAGCAGCCCACATATTCGGACAGGCGGCAACGAGCAGTACTTC	few	TRBD1	TRBV7-9	TRBJ2-7
CASVAGGPSTQYF	TGTGCCAGTGTAGCGGGGGGCCCCAGTACGCAGTATTTT	-	TRBD2	TRBV11-2	TRBJ2-3
CASSFQDSRRETQYF	TGCGCCAGCAGCTTTCAGGACAGTCGGCGAGAGACCCAGTACTTC	-	-	TRBV5-1	TRBJ2-5
CAWSIRGEQYF	TGTGCCTGGAGTATCCGGGGCGAGCAGTACTTC	-	-	TRBV30	TRBJ2-7
CAWSVQEGFRYGYTF	TGTGCCTGGAGTGTACAGGAAGGGTTTCGCTATGGCTACACCTTC	few	-	TRBV30	TRBJ1-2
CASSSTGTIAGELFF	TGTGCCAGCAGCAGTACGGGGACTATTGCCGGGGAGCTGTTTTTT	-	TRBD2	TRBV9	TRBJ2-2
CASSLMTFISTDTQYF	TGTGCCAGCAGCTTAATGACTTTCATAAGCACAGATACGCAGTATTTT	-	-	TRBV7-9	TRBJ2-3
CASRQGGVGGAFF	TGTGCCAGCCGACAGGGTGGAGTTGGTGGGGCTTTCTTT	-	TRBD1	TRBV6-5	TRBJ1-1
CASSQTGMVDTGELFF	TGTGCCAGCAGCCAAACAGGGATGGTCGACACCGGGGAGCTGTTTTTT	-	-	TRBV5-4	TRBJ2-2
CASSSGVGGGYEQYF	TGTGCCAGCAGCTCCGGGGTTGGGGGGGGCTACGAGCAGTACTTC	-	TRBD2	TRBV7-9	TRBJ2-7